This T cell receptor (beta chain) is from a study of long-term antiretroviral therapy in people with HIV. Study findings and constraints: Repertoire composition at all time points was dominated by clones that had expanded before ART.

Germline CDR1 SGHTA, CDR2 FQGNSA. The CDR3 is 14 residues long. The ends lost 8 bases at V and 2 bases at J; junction bases unmatched: 3. There were roughly 0.9-11 million cryopreserved PBMC in the samples before DNA extraction. Runs used v3.0 of the immunoSEQ assay and were done at survey level. Method: immunoSEQ multiplex PCR; TCRdb's copy keeps in-frame clones and lacks some. The repertoire has around 11,000 clones, approximately 90% of them found once; the top ten carry about a fifth. In regard to this clone: Its specificity is not known.

V gene TRBV7-2 combines with J gene TRBJ2-7; 13 bases agree with TRBD2. This TCR was sampled from a woman aged 40 to 49 with HIV. The sample consisted of unsorted PBMCs, taken 0.2 years before starting antiretroviral therapy. The CDR3 nucleotides are TGTGCCAGCTCCGGGACTAGCGGGGCCTACGAGCAGTACTTC. Its protein product is CASSGTSGAYEQYF.